A selection of T cell receptor beta chains follows, all from one sample in a study of blood T cell repertoires in COVID-19. Using immunoSEQ multiplex PCR, the repertoire was profiled, and TCRdb retains in-frame clones only, with some absent. The sample has approximately 190,000 clones, around three quarters seen once. Sequencing input: peripheral blood. These receptors all come from a man between 60 and 75 years old with active or convalescent COVID-19. The CDR3 runs from the conserved cysteine through the conserved F or W. A D gene is named only where the DNA matches it firmly. Size tells how often a clone was seen (once, few, many) or the class of an expanded clone, and some rows leave it out.

clone size,J gene,D gene,V gene,CDR3 protein,CDR3 DNA
.,TRBJ2-7,TRBD1,TRBV6-5,CASRPPGTGLREQYF,TGTGCCAGCAGGCCCCCGGGGACAGGACTGCGGGAGCAGTACTTC
few,TRBJ1-2,TRBD1,TRBV19,CASRGTLWDRHRDGYTF,TGTGCCAGTAGAGGTACTCTCTGGGACAGACATAGGGATGGCTACACCTTC
.,TRBJ1-4,.,TRBV12-3/TRBV12-4,CASSLSGEEKLFF,TGTGCCAGCAGTTTATCAGGGGAGGAAAAACTGTTTTTT
.,TRBJ2-2,TRBD2,TRBV4-3,CASSQDPREVTGELFF,TGCGCCAGCAGCCAAGATCCACGGGAGGTAACCGGGGAGCTGTTTTTT
.,TRBJ2-7,TRBD1,TRBV11-3,CASSYAGQGAFEQYF,TGTGCCAGCAGCTACGCGGGACAGGGGGCTTTCGAGCAGTACTTC
once,TRBJ2-7,TRBD2,TRBV7-9,CASSSSGAHSYEQYF,TGTGCCAGCAGCTCAAGCGGGGCCCACTCCTACGAGCAGTACTTC
few,TRBJ2-1,.,TRBV10-3,CAISESRGSSYNEQFF,TGTGCCATCAGTGAGTCGAGGGGGAGCTCCTACAATGAGCAGTTCTTC
.,TRBJ1-5,TRBD1,TRBV24-1,CATSDRTGSSAQHF,TGTGCCACCAGTGACCGGACAGGGTCCTCAGCCCAGCATTTT
once,TRBJ2-1,TRBD2,TRBV12-3/TRBV12-4,CASSLGGYNEQFF,TGTGCCAGCTCCCTGGGGGGGTACAATGAGCAGTTCTTC
few,TRBJ1-5,.,TRBV2,CASSEWRAQPQHF,TGTGCCAGCAGTGAATGGAGGGCTCAGCCCCAGCATTTT
.,TRBJ2-7,.,TRBV5-1,CASSLRQDKQYF,TGCGCCAGCAGCTTGAGACAGGATAAGCAGTACTTC
.,TRBJ1-5,.,TRBV28,CASIQTGTPHSNQPQHF,TGTGCCAGCATCCAGACCGGGACACCCCATAGCAATCAGCCCCAGCATTTT
once,TRBJ2-1,.,TRBV15,CATRVGALTNEQFF,TGTGCCACCAGGGTGGGTGCTTTGACTAATGAGCAGTTCTTC
.,TRBJ2-1,.,TRBV11-3,CASSLGYGGGSYNEQFF,TGTGCCAGCAGCTTAGGGTACGGGGGAGGTTCCTACAATGAGCAGTTCTTC
.,TRBJ1-5,.,TRBV28,CASRAGLFSNQPQHF,TGTGCCAGCAGAGCGGGACTTTTTAGCAATCAGCCCCAGCATTTT
.,TRBJ2-3,TRBD2,TRBV18,CASSPGLAPDTQYF,TGTGCCAGCTCACCCGGACTAGCACCAGATACGCAGTATTTT
few,TRBJ2-5,.,TRBV5-1,CASSQGLQETQYF,TGCGCCAGCAGTCAAGGACTACAAGAGACCCAGTACTTC
.,TRBJ1-4,.,TRBV28,CASSLQRGSLEKLFF,TGTGCCAGCAGCCTTCAAAGGGGGTCCCTCGAAAAACTGTTTTTT
.,TRBJ1-1,.,TRBV18,CASSPIESEAFF,TGTGCCAGCTCACCAATTGAGTCTGAAGCTTTCTTT
.,TRBJ2-7,TRBD2,TRBV28,CASSTGLAPYEQYF,TGTGCCAGCAGTACCGGACTAGCGCCATACGAGCAGTACTTC
.,TRBJ1-4,TRBD1,TRBV7-3,CASSQGQRTGNEKLFF,TGTGCCAGCAGCCAAGGACAGAGGACAGGGAATGAAAAACTGTTTTTT
.,TRBJ2-3,.,TRBV5-1,CASRRGGGTDTQYF,TGCGCCAGCAGGAGGGGGGGAGGAACAGATACGCAGTATTTT
.,TRBJ2-1,TRBD2,TRBV7-2,CASSLALAGYNEQFF,TGTGCCAGCAGCTTAGCACTAGCGGGGTACAATGAGCAGTTCTTC
.,TRBJ1-1,.,TRBV29-1,CSVQGQGAEAFF,TGCAGCGTTCAGGGACAAGGGGCTGAAGCTTTCTTT
.,TRBJ1-6,.,TRBV10-3,CAIRTNHNSPLHF,TGTGCCATCAGGACAAACCATAATTCACCCCTCCACTTT
.,TRBJ1-5,.,TRBV27,CASSGGRGSDQPQHF,TGTGCCAGCAGTGGAGGGAGGGGGTCGGATCAGCCCCAGCATTTT
many,TRBJ1-3,.,TRBV12-3/TRBV12-4,CASSVGNTIYF,TGTGCCAGCAGCGTGGGAAACACCATATATTTT
.,TRBJ1-1,TRBD1,TRBV13,CASSTGQLNTEAFF,TGTGCCAGCAGCACGGGACAGCTGAACACTGAAGCTTTCTTT
.,TRBJ2-1,.,TRBV2,CASRTGDGDEQFF,TGTGCCAGCAGGACAGGCGATGGGGATGAGCAGTTCTTC
.,TRBJ2-5,.,TRBV4-1,CASSQRRDGETQYF,TGCGCCAGCAGCCAAAGGCGGGATGGGGAGACCCAGTACTTC
.,TRBJ2-2,.,TRBV5-5,CASSLVAENTGELFF,TGTGCCAGCAGCTTGGTGGCAGAGAACACCGGGGAGCTGTTTTTT
.,TRBJ2-7,TRBD1,TRBV5-1,CASSPGTGPYEQYF,TGCGCCAGCAGCCCCGGGACAGGCCCCTACGAGCAGTACTTC
.,TRBJ2-4,.,TRBV6-2/TRBV6-3,CASSPGGMGPSKNIQYF,TGTGCCAGCAGTCCCGGAGGGATGGGGCCTAGCAAAAACATTCAGTACTTC
.,TRBJ2-7,.,TRBV9,CASSQTDRPPRQYF,TGTGCCAGCAGCCAAACAGACAGGCCCCCTCGGCAGTACTTC
large,TRBJ1-6,TRBD1,TRBV19,CASSSPGQGNSPLHF,TGTGCCAGTAGTTCCCCGGGACAGGGGAATTCACCCCTCCACTTT
.,TRBJ1-5,.,TRBV11-2,CASSLGGGAGQPQHF,TGTGCCAGCAGCTTAGGGGGGGGAGCGGGGCAGCCCCAGCATTTT
.,TRBJ2-1,TRBD1,TRBV7-3,CASSSTGGAYNEQFF,TGTGCCAGCAGCTCGACAGGGGGGGCCTACAATGAGCAGTTCTTC
.,TRBJ2-5,.,TRBV5-4,CASSLGPSYETQYF,TGTGCCAGCAGCCTCGGGCCTAGCTACGAGACCCAGTACTTC
.,TRBJ2-2,TRBD2,TRBV9,CASSVGGGTTGELFF,TGTGCCAGCAGCGTAGGGGGGGGAACCACCGGGGAGCTGTTTTTT